Listed below are T cell receptor beta chains from one sample, sequenced in a study of response to subunit inactivated influenza vaccine. TCRdb re-called the RT-PCR reads through MiXCR, storing one row per CDR3 protein. The data show 630,000 or so distinct CDR3 sequences, with about 15% seen just once and around 10% held by the top ten. Sequenced here: PBMCs from blood, sampled 12 days after vaccination. Every receptor here comes from a man over 45 who received an inactivated influenza vaccine. The CDR3 runs from the conserved cysteine through the conserved F or W. The D gene is left open where the match is weak. A row's size may be missing; if present it is once, few, many or a size class.

cdr3_aa cdr3_nt v_call d_call clone_size j_call
CASSSGSSGGAGTDTQYF TGCGCCAGCAGCTCTGGCTCTAGCGGGGGGGCCGGGACAGATACGCAGTATTTT TRBV5-1 TRBD2 . TRBJ2-3
CASSYGGQGAFEQFF TGTGCCAGCAGTTACGGGGGACAGGGGGCCTTTGAGCAGTTCTTC TRBV6-5 TRBD1 . TRBJ2-1
CSASDQGLTGELFF TGCAGTGCTAGCGACCAGGGACTAACCGGGGAGCTGTTTTTT TRBV20-1 TRBD2 . TRBJ2-2
CASRGVGGLDYGYTF TGTGCCAGCAGAGGCGTGGGGGGATTGGACTATGGCTACACCTTC TRBV28 . many TRBJ1-2
CASSQEGQPGETQYF TGCGCCAGCAGCCAAGAGGGACAGCCGGGAGAGACCCAGTACTTC TRBV4-1 TRBD1 few TRBJ2-5
CASSLLVGVISGANVLTF TGTGCCAGCAGCTTATTAGTGGGAGTTATCTCTGGGGCCAACGTCCTGACTTTC TRBV7-8 . . TRBJ2-6
CASSRNRQNKNIQYF TGCGCCAGCAGCCGTAACCGACAGAACAAAAACATTCAGTACTTC TRBV4-3 . few TRBJ2-4
CASSFSIAVNGQFF TGTGCCAGCAGTTTTTCAATTGCCGTCAATGGGCAGTTCTTC TRBV12-3/TRBV12-4 . few TRBJ2-1
CASSSWDDSLYEQYF TGTGCCAGCAGCTCCTGGGACGATTCCCTTTACGAGCAGTACTTC TRBV7-2 . once TRBJ2-7
CSAPQPLAGFSEQYF TGCAGTGCCCCGCAACCTCTAGCGGGGTTCTCCGAGCAGTACTTC TRBV20-1 TRBD2 . TRBJ2-7
CASSSRTGLEYNEQFF TGTGCCAGCAGCTCCCGGACAGGACTAGAATACAATGAGCAGTTCTTC TRBV7-2 . . TRBJ2-1
CASRLGPEQYF TGTGCCAGCAGGTTGGGACCCGAGCAGTACTTC TRBV11-2 . . TRBJ2-7
CASSQGLAGVFYGNEQFF TGCGCCAGCAGCCAGGGACTAGCGGGGGTCTTTTACGGGAATGAGCAGTTCTTC TRBV5-1 TRBD2 few TRBJ2-1
CASSVVGWDYEQFF TGTGCCAGCAGCGTAGTCGGGTGGGACTATGAGCAGTTCTTC TRBV9 . . TRBJ2-1
CASSPQSGGNQPQHF TGCGCCAGCAGCCCGCAATCAGGGGGCAATCAGCCCCAGCATTTT TRBV4-3 . . TRBJ1-5
CASSPGAGHTEAFF TGTGCCAGCTCACCGGGGGCTGGGCACACTGAAGCTTTCTTT TRBV18 . few TRBJ1-1
CASSIGTGAGYEQYF TGTGCCAGCAGCATAGGAACAGGGGCGGGCTACGAGCAGTACTTC TRBV9 TRBD1 . TRBJ2-7
CASSNGLAGALSYEQYF TGTGCCAGCAGTAACGGACTAGCGGGAGCGCTCTCCTACGAGCAGTACTTC TRBV28 TRBD2 . TRBJ2-7
CASSFLGNNQPQHF TGTGCCAGCAGTTTCCTAGGAAACAATCAGCCCCAGCATTTT TRBV27 . . TRBJ1-5
CASSRQGKAFF TGTGCCAGCAGTAGGCAGGGGAAAGCTTTCTTT TRBV6-2/TRBV6-3 . . TRBJ1-1
CATSRGLEYEQFF TGTGCCACCAGCAGAGGATTGGAGTATGAGCAGTTCTTC TRBV15 . . TRBJ2-1
CAIRLTGDNTEAFF TGTGCCATCAGGCTGACAGGCGATAACACTGAAGCTTTCTTT TRBV10-3 . . TRBJ1-1
CASSTPNRDPTDTQYF TGTGCCAGCAGTACTCCGAACAGGGATCCCACAGATACGCAGTATTTT TRBV6-2/TRBV6-3 . . TRBJ2-3
CASSLDLQPHNEQFF TGTGCCAGCAGCTTAGATCTTCAACCCCACAATGAGCAGTTCTTC TRBV11-2 . few TRBJ2-1
CSARVPGQGARAYGYTF TGCAGTGCTAGAGTCCCGGGACAGGGGGCCAGGGCCTATGGCTACACCTTC TRBV20-1 TRBD1 . TRBJ1-2
CSVEGLTGELFF TGCAGCGTTGAGGGGCTCACCGGGGAGCTGTTTTTT TRBV29-1 . . TRBJ2-2
CASSNPGGAYEQYF TGTGCCAGCAGTAACCCCGGAGGAGCCTACGAGCAGTACTTC TRBV7-9 . few TRBJ2-7
CASSHPGNYNEQFF TGTGCCAGCAGCCATCCAGGGAACTACAATGAGCAGTTCTTC TRBV14 . . TRBJ2-1
CASTITGGEQFF TGTGCCAGCACCATTACAGGTGGTGAGCAGTTCTTC TRBV28 . few TRBJ2-1
CASSFGSRGMETQYF TGTGCCAGCAGTTTTGGCTCAAGGGGGATGGAGACCCAGTACTTC TRBV12-3/TRBV12-4 . few TRBJ2-5
CASSLRDGARPGLGWNIQYF TGTGCCAGCAGCTTAAGGGACGGGGCCCGCCCTGGCCTTGGGTGGAACATTCAGTACTTC TRBV7-3 . . TRBJ2-4
CSARLPLLTGRTDTQYF TGCAGTGCTAGGCTGCCATTGTTGACGGGGCGCACAGATACGCAGTATTTT TRBV20-1 . few TRBJ2-3
CASSEGLGSGELFF TGTGCCAGCAGTGAAGGGCTAGGTTCCGGGGAGCTGTTTTTT TRBV6-1 . few TRBJ2-2
CASSPPSGRYEQYF TGTGCCAGCTCACCACCGTCGGGGCGCTACGAGCAGTACTTC TRBV18 . . TRBJ2-7
CSARVRGGRFGYTF TGCAGTGCTAGAGTAAGGGGGGGACGATTTGGCTACACCTTC TRBV20-1 . . TRBJ1-2
CASSLDGKETQYF TGTGCCAGCAGCTTGGACGGGAAAGAGACCCAGTACTTC TRBV11-2 . . TRBJ2-5
CSARGDHSYEQYF TGCAGTGCTAGAGGAGACCACTCCTACGAGCAGTACTTC TRBV20-1 . many TRBJ2-7
CASSYGRGLNQPQHF TGTGCCAGCAGTTATGGGCGAGGGCTCAATCAGCCCCAGCATTTT TRBV12-3/TRBV12-4 . . TRBJ1-5
CAVPGGFGANVLTF TGTGCCGTTCCTGGGGGCTTTGGGGCCAACGTCCTGACTTTC TRBV7-9 . few TRBJ2-6
CASRGGTSSTYTQYF TGTGCCAGCAGGGGAGGGACTAGCAGTACGTATACGCAGTATTTT TRBV12-3/TRBV12-4 TRBD2 few TRBJ2-3
CSARKTTSGPYNEQFF TGCAGCGCCCGGAAAACAACTAGCGGACCTTACAATGAGCAGTTCTTC TRBV29-1 TRBD2 few TRBJ2-1
CASSQVEGGGYEQYF TGCGCCAGCAGCCAAGTTGAGGGAGGGGGCTACGAGCAGTACTTC TRBV4-3 . few TRBJ2-7
CSVEEGGQTYGYTF TGCAGCGTTGAAGAGGGGGGACAGACCTATGGCTACACCTTC TRBV29-1 TRBD1 . TRBJ1-2
CASSSGPRAYEQYF TGTGCCAGCAGCTCCGGACCTAGAGCCTACGAGCAGTACTTC TRBV11-2 . . TRBJ2-7
CSFEGPGPTGYEQFF TGCAGCTTCGAAGGCCCGGGGCCAACAGGGTATGAGCAGTTCTTC TRBV29-1 . many TRBJ2-1
CSVSGGLVYEQYF TGCAGCGTTAGCGGGGGTTTAGTCTACGAGCAGTACTTC TRBV29-1 TRBD2 . TRBJ2-7
CASRVPLGGRWNEQYF TGTGCCAGCAGGGTGCCGTTGGGGGGGCGGTGGAACGAGCAGTACTTC TRBV6-2/TRBV6-3 . . TRBJ2-7
CASSQETGTGEQFF TGCGCCAGCAGCCAAGAAACCGGGACAGGGGAGCAGTTCTTC TRBV4-3 TRBD1 few TRBJ2-1